This T cell receptor beta chain was sequenced for a study of cytomegalovirus exposure and HLA in healthy donors. As for the study in general: Membership in the Caucasian-associated ancestry cluster was found for around four fifths of almost 400 genotyped donors. General observations from the study: A later analysis showed TCR association rates differing by HLA locus, peaking at DRB1 and lowest at HLA-C. It emerged from a later analysis that several of the most significant clusters appeared to be linked to common viral pathogens.

The study ran its PCR with 60 Vbeta and 13 Jbeta primers. The repertoire was sequenced with immunoSEQ multiplex PCR; TCRdb's copy has only in-frame clones and lacks some. This table holds 160,000 or so clones, approximately 88% found once. The CDR3 contains 14 residues. Germline CDR1 is SQVTM and CDR2 is ANQGSEA. V dropped 4 bases and J dropped 5; count of bases not matched to a gene: 8. On this clone: Its antigen remains unknown.

This receptor was identified in a man under 40 in good health and CMV-seronegative. The chain links TRBV29-1 to TRBJ2-7, with TRBD1 identical over 10 bases. Sequencing was performed on PBMCs. Here the CDR3 DNA reads TGCAGCGTTGTAGAGGGACAGGGGTTCAACGAGCAGTACTTC. Its protein product is CSVVEGQGFNEQYF.